A single T cell receptor (beta chain) is shown here with its context. Lactation, pregnancy, other autoimmune disease or uncontrolled infection led to exclusion of patients. The study based diagnoses on clinical symptoms, serum thyroxine and TRAb, thyroid ultrasound and orbital computed tomography. Template material for amplifying TCR beta CDR3 regions consisted of RNA transcripts. TCR CDR3 underwent first-round RT-PCR with the HTBI primer set. One entry per CDR3 protein results from TCRdb running MiXCR on the multiplex PCR reads. The repertoire holds around 350,000 distinct CDR3 sequences, around 15% seen once, with around 20% in the top ten. This sample is part of a study of T cells in Graves' hyperthyroidism and ophthalmopathy. This CDR3 spans 14 amino acids. V was cut by 4 bases and J by 2 bases, with 11 bases left in between. The germline CDR1 and CDR2 sequences are SNHLY and FYNNEI.

Sequencing was performed on blood. The sequence came from a young woman with Graves' ophthalmopathy. The J gene is TRBJ2-5, the V gene TRBV2; D assignment may be TRBD1 or TRBD2 (5 bases each). CDR3 in amino acids: CASSGRDRQETQYF. CDR3 nucleotides: TGTGCCAGCAGTGGCCGGGACCGACAAGAGACCCAGTACTTC.